This T cell receptor beta chain comes out of a study of cytomegalovirus exposure and HLA in healthy donors. General study points: Rare sequences made up most TCRs, while some public TCRs were found in many donors. Earlier analysis yielded a pattern in which most TCR beta V segments were productive about 90% or about 30% of the time. Links to common viral pathogens appeared, in a later analysis, for several of the most significant clusters.

The germline V gene encodes CDR1 SQVTM and CDR2 ANQGSEA. The V segment lost 7 bases and the J segment 0 bases; nucleotides outside the gene matches: 11. The CDR3 length is 16 residues. PCR used 60 Vbeta primers and 13 Jbeta primers. Some clones are missing from TCRdb's copy, which holds only in-frame ones; the method was immunoSEQ multiplex PCR. The table includes approximately 260,000 clones, 80% to 90% detected once. This clone was seen a single time. Its antigen is as yet unknown. The clonotype was recovered from a woman aged 40 to 55 in good health and CMV-seropositive. The specimen was PBMCs. The chain couples TRBV29-1 to TRBJ1-3; 8 bases align to TRBD1. Here the CDR3 DNA reads TGCAGCGCCTCAAAAGGGACAGGCCTCTCTGGAAACACCATATATTTT. This sequence encodes CSASKGTGLSGNTIYF. Together with reference TRBV29-1 and TRBJ1-3, the CDR3 gives the full variable domain: SAVISQKPSRDICQRGTSLTIQCQVDSQVTMMFWYRQQPGQSLTLIATANQGSEATYESGFVIDKFPISRPNLTFSTLTVSNMSPEDSSIYLCSASKGTGLSGNTIYFGEGSWLTVV.